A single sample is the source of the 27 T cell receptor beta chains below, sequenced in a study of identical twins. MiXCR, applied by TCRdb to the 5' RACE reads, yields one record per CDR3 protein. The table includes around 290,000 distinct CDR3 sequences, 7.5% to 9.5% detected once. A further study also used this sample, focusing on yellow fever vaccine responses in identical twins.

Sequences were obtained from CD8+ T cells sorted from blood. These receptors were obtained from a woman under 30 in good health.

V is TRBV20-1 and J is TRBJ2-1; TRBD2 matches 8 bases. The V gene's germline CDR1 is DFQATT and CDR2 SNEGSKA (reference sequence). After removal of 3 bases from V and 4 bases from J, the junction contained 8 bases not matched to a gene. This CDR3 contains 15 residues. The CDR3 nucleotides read TGCAGTGCTAGTAGACCGCCGGGGGGGTACAATGAGCAGTTCTTC. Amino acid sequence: CSASRPPGGYNEQFF.

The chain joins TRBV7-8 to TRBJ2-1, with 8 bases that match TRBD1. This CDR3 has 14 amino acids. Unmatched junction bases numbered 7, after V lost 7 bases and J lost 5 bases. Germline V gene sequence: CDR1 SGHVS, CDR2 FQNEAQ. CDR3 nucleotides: TGTGCCAGCACCCCAGGGGGCGCAGACAATGAGCAGTTCTTC. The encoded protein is CASTPGGADNEQFF.

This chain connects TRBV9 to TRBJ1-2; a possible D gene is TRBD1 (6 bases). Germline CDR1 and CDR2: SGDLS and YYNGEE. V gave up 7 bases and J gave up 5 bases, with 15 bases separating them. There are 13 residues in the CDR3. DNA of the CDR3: TGTGCCAGCTACAGGGCTTTGGGGTATGGCTACACCTTC. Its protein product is CASYRALGYGYTF. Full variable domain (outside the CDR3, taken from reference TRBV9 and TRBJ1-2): DSGVTQTPKHLITATGQRVTLRCSPRSGDLSVYWYQQSLDQGLQFLIQYYNGEERAKGNILERFSAQQFPDLHSELNLSSLELGDSALYFCASYRALGYGYTFGSGTRLTVV.

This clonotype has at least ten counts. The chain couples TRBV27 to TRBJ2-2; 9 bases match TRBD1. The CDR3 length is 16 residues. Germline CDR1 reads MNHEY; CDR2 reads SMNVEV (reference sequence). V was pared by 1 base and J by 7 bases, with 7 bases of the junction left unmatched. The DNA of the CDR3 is TGTGCCAGCAGTTTATTGGACAGGGGAGAGAGCGGGGAGCTGTTTTTT. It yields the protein CASSLLDRGESGELFF.

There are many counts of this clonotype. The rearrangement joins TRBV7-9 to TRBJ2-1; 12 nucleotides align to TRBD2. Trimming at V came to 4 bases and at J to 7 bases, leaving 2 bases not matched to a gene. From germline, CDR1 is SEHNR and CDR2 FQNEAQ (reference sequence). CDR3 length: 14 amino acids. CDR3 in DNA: TGTGCCAGCAGCTCTAGCGGGGGGGCAAATGAGCAGTTCTTC. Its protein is CASSSSGGANEQFF.

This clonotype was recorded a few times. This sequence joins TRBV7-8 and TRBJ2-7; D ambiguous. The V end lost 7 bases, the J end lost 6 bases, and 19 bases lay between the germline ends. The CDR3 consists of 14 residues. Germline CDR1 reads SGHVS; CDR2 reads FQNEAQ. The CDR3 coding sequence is TGTGCCAGCACCGACTTGGGGAATTACCGCGAGCAGTACTTC. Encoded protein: CASTDLGNYREQYF.

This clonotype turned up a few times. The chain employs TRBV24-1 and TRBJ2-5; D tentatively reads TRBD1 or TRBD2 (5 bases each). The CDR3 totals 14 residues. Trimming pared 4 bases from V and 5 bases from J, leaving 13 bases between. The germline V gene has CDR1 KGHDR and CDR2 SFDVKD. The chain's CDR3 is CATSDPRDPETQYF. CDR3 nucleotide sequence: TGTGCCACCAGTGACCCCCGGGACCCGGAGACCCAGTACTTC.

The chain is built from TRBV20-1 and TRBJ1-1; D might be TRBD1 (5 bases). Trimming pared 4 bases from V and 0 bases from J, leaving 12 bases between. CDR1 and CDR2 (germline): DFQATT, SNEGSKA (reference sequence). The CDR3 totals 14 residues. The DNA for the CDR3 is TGCAGTGCTACCACGGGGGGGATGAACACTGAAGCTTTCTTT. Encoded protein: CSATTGGMNTEAFF.

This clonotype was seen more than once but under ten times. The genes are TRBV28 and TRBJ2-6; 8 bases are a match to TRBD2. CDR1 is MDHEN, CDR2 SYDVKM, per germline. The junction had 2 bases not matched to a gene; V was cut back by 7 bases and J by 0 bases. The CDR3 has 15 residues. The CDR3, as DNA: TGTGCCAGCACCCTAGCGGGCTCTGGGGCCAACGTCCTGACTTTC. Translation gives CASTLAGSGANVLTF.

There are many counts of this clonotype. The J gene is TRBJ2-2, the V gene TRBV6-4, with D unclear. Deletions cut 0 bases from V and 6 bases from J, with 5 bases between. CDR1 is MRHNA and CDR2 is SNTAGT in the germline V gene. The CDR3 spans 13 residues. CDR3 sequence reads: CASSDSGAGELFF. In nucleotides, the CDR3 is TGTGCCAGCAGTGACTCCGGCGCCGGGGAGCTGTTTTTT.

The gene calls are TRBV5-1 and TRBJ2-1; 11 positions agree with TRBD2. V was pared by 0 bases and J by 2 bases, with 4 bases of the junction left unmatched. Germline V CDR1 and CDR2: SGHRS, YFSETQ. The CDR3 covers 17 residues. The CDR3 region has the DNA TGCGCCAGCAGCTTGGGGTCTAGCGGGGGGCCCTACAATGAGCAGTTCTTC. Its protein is CASSLGSSGGPYNEQFF.

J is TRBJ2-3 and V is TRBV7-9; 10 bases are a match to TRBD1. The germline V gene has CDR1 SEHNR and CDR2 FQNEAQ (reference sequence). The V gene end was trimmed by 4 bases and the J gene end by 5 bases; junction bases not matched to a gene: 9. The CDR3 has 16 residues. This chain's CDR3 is CASSSPGQGTGDTQYF. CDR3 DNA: TGTGCCAGCAGCTCACCGGGACAGGGGACCGGAGATACGCAGTATTTT.

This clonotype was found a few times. CDR3 sequence reads: CASSTNRGYEQYF. CDR3 coding DNA: TGTGCCAGCAGTACTAACAGGGGCTACGAGCAGTACTTC. J is TRBJ2-7 and V is TRBV6-5, with 7 bases matching TRBD1. The germline V gene has CDR1 MNHEY and CDR2 SVGAGI. V lost 5 bases and J lost 3; bases outside the gene matches: 4. The CDR3 extends over 13 amino acids.

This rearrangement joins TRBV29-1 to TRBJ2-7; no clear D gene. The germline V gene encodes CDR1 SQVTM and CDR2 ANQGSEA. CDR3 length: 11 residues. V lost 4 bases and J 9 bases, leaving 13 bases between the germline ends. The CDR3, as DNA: TGCAGCGTTGTTGTGCCGGTTGGGCAGTACTTC. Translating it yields CSVVVPVGQYF.

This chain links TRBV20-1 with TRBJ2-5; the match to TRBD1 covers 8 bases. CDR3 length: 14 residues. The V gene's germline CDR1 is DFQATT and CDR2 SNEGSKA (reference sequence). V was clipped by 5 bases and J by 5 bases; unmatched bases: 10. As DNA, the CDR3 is TGCAGTGCTGGGACGACAGGGGCAAGGGAGACCCAGTACTTC. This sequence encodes CSAGTTGARETQYF.

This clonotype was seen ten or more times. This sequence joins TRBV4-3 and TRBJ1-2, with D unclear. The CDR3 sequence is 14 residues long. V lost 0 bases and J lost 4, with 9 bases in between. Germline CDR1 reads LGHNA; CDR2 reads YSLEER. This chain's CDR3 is CASSQDSTSYGYTF. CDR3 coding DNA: TGCGCCAGCAGCCAAGATAGCACGTCCTATGGCTACACCTTC.

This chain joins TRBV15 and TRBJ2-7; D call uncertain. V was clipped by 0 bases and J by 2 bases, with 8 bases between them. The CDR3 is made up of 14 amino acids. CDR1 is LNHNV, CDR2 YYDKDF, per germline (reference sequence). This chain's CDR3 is CATSRDAGTYEQYF. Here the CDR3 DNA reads TGTGCCACCAGCAGAGATGCCGGAACCTACGAGCAGTACTTC.

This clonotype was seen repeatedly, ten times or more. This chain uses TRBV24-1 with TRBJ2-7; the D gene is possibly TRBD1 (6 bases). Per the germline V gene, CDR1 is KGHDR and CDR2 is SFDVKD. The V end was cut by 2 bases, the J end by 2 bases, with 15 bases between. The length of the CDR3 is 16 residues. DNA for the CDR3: TGTGCCACCAGTGATTCCAGGGGCTATGAACCCTACGAGCAGTACTTC. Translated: CATSDSRGYEPYEQYF.

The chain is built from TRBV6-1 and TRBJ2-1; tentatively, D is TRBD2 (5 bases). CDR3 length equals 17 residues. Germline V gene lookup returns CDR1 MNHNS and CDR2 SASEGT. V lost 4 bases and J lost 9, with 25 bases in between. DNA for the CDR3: TGTGCCAGCAGTGCCCCCCGCCTGGGTGGAGGATCGAGTGAGCAGTTCTTC. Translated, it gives CASSAPRLGGGSSEQFF.

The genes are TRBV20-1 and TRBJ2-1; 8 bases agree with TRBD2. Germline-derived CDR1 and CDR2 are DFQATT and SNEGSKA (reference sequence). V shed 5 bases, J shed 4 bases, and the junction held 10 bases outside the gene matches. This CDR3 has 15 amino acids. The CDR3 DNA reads TGCAGTGCTTGGTCGGGGGGGTTGGGATACAATGAGCAGTTCTTC. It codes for CSAWSGGLGYNEQFF.

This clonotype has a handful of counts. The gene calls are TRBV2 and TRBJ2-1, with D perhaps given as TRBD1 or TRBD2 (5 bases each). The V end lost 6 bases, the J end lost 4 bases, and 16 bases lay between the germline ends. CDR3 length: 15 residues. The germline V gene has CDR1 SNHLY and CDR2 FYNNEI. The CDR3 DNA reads TGTGCCAGCAGCCCCGGGGCGGGCCTATACAATGAGCAGTTCTTC. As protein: CASSPGAGLYNEQFF.

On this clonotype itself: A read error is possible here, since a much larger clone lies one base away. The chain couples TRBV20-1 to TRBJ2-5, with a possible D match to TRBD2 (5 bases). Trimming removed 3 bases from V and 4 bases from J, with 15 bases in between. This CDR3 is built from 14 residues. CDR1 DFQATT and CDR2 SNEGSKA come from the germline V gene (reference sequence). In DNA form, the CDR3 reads TGCAGTGCTAGGGAATACCGGGCGGGAGAGACCCAGTACTTC. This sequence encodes CSAREYRAGETQYF.

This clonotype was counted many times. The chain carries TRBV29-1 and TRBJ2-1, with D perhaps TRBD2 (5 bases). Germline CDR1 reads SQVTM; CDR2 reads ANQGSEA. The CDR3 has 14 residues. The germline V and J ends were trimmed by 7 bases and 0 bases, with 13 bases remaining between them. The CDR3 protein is CSAAAVISYNEQFF. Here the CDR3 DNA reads TGCAGCGCCGCAGCGGTAATCTCCTACAATGAGCAGTTCTTC.

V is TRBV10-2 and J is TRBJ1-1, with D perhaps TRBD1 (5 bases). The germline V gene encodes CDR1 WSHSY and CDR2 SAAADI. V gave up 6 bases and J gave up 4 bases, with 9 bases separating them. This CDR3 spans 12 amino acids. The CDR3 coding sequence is TGCGCCAGCAGCAGGGCCGGCACTGAAGCTTTCTTT. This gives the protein CASSRAGTEAFF.

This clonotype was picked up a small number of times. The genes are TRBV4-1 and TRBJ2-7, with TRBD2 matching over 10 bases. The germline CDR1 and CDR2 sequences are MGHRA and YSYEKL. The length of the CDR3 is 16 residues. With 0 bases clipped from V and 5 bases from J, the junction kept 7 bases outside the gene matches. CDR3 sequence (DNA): TGCGCCAGCAGCCAAGATCCCCTAGCGGGAGTCGACGAGCAGTACTTC. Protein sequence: CASSQDPLAGVDEQYF.

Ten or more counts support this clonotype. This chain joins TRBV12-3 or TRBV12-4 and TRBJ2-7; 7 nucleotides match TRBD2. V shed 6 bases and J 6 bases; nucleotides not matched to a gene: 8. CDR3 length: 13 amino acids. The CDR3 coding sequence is TGTGCCAGCAGACTGGGACTATCGGCCGAGCAGTACTTC. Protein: CASRLGLSAEQYF.

CDR3: CSARAELYRPSGDYGYTF. CDR3 DNA sequence: TGCAGTGCTAGAGCCGAACTCTATCGGCCCAGCGGGGACTATGGCTACACCTTC. This chain joins TRBV20-1 and TRBJ1-2, with D unclear. CDR3 length: 18 amino acids. With 1 base removed from V and 3 bases from J, the gap between germline ends came to 24 bases. Germline V gene data show CDR1 as DFQATT and CDR2 as SNEGSKA (reference sequence).